This paragraph covers one T cell receptor beta chain sequence. Its cognate antigen is unknown. V lost 3 bases, J lost 1 base, and 12 bases lay in between. Germline-derived CDR1 and CDR2 are SGHRS and YFSETQ. This CDR3 region has 15 residues. These data come from a study of human thymus T cells. Whole-study findings and limits: Usage of V and J genes appeared biased in thymic and blood repertoires.

Libraries were prepared by immunoSEQ multiplex PCR; TCRdb keeps only in-frame clonotypes and omits some of them. The data contain more than 50,000 clones, around 94% of them seen just once; the ten biggest clones take up about 6.5%. The donors were infants in Finland with congenital heart defects, otherwise immunologically healthy. During surgery, about 0.5-1 mL peripheral blood was drawn from four of eight donors. All available leukocytes, rather than a set cell count, yielded the blood DNA. Sequences were obtained from blood. The rearrangement links TRBV5-1 to TRBJ2-3, with unresolved D. This clonotype was sampled from a boy younger than two with a congenital heart defect but otherwise immunologically healthy. CDR3: CASSYLKGGTDTQYF. The CDR3, as DNA: TGCGCCAGCAGCTATTTAAAGGGCGGCACAGATACGCAGTATTTT.